Detailed here is one T cell receptor (beta chain). The germline gives CDR1 SGHAT, CDR2 FQNNGV. Trimming took 1 base from V and 8 from J, leaving 11 bases between them. CDR3 length equals 13 residues. This sample was included in a study of blood T cell repertoires in COVID-19. Overall study context: Acute and convalescent COVID-19 samples came from the United States, Italy and Spain. T cells, B-cell-depleted T cells, or PBMCs supplied cDNA or gDNA.

Original handling: Estimation of nucleated cell counts relied on the amplification of reference gene primers. Clones were read by immunoSEQ multiplex PCR, and TCRdb kept only the in-frame ones, dropping some. The D gene and trimming were derived from the DNA, and the V and J assignments and clone size from that table. The table lists approximately 300,000 clones, about 89% of them singletons, with roughly 4.8% in the top ten. The source is a man aged 35-49 years with acute or convalescent COVID-19. This sequence joins TRBV11-2 and TRBJ1-2, with D unresolved. Material for sequencing was peripheral blood. The DNA for the CDR3 is TGTGCCAGCAGCTTAGTCGGTCCTGAAGGCTACACCTTC. Protein product: CASSLVGPEGYTF.